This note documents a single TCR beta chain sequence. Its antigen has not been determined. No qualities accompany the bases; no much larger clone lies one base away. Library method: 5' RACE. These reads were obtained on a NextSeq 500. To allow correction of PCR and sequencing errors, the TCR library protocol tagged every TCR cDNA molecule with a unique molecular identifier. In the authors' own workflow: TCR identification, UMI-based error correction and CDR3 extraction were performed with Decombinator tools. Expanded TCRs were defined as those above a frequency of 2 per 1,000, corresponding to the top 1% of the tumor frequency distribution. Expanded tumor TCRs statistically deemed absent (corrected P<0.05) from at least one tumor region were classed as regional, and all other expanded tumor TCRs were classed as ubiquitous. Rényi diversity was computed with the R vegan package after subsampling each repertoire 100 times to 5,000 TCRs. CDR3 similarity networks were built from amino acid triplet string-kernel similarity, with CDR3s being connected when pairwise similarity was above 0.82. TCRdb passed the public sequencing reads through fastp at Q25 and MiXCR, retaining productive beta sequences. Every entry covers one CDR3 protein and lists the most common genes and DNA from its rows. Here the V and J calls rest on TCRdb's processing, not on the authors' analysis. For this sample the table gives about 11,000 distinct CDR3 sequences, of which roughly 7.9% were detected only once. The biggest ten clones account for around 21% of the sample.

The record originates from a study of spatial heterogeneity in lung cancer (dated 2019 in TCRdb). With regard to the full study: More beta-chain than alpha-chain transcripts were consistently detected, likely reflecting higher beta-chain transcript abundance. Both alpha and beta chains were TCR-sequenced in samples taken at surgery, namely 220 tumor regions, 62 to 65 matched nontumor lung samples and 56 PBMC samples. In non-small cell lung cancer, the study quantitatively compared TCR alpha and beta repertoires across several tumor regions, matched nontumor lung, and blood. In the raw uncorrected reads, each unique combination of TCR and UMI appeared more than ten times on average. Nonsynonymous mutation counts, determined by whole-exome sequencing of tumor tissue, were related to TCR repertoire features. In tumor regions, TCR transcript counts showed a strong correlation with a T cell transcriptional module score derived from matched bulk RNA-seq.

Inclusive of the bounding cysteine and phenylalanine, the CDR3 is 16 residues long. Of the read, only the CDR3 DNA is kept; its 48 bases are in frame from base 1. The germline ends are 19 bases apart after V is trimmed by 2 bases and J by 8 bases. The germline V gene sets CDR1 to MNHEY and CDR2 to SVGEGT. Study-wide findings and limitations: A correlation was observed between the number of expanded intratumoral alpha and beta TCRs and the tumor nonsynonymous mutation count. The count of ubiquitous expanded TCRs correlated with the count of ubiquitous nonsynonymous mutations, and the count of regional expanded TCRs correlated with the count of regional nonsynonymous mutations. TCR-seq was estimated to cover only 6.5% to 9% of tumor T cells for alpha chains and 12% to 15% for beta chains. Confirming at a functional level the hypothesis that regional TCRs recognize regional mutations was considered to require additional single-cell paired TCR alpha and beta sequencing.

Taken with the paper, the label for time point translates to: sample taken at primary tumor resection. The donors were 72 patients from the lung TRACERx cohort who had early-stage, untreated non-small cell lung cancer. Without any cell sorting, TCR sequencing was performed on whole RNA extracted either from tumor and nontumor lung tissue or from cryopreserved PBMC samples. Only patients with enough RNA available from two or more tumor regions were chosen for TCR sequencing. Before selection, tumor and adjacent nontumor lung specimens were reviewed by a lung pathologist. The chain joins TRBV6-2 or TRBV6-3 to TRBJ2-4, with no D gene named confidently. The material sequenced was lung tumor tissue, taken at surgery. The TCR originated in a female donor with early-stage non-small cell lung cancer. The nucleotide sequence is TGTGCCAGCAGTTACGGAATTGGAGTCCGTGGTTACATTCAGTACTTC. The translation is CASSYGIGVRGYIQYF.